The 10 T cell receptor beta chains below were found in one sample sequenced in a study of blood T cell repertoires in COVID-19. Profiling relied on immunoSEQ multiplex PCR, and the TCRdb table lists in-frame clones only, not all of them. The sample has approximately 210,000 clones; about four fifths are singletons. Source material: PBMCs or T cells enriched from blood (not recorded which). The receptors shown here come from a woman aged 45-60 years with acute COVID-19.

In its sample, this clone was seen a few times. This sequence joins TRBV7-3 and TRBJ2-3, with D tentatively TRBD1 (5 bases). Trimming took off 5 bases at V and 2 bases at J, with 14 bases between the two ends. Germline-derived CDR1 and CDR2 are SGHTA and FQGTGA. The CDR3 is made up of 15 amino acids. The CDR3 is CASSQGLANTDTQYF. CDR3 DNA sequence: TGTGCCAGCAGCCAGGGTCTTGCCAACACAGATACGCAGTATTTT.

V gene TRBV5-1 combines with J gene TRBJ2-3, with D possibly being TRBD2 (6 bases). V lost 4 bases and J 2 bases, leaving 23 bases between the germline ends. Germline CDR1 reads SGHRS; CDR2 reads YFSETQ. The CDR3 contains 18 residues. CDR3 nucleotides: TGCGCCAGCAGCCCGCGGGACCCGGTGAAGGTCTACACAGATACGCAGTATTTT. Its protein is CASSPRDPVKVYTDTQYF.

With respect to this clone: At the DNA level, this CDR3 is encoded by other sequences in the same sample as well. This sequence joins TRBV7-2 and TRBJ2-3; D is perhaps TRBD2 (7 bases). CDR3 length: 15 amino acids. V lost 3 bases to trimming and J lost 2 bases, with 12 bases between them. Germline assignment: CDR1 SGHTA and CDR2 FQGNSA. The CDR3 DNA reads TGTGCCAGCAGCTTCCGGGGGGCCGTCACAGATACGCAGTATTTT. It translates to CASSFRGAVTDTQYF.

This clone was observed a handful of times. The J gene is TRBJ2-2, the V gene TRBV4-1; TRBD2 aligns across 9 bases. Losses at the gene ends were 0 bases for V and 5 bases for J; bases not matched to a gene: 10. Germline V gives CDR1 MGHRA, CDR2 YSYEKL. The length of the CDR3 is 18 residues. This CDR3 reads CASSQDPPAGGGTGELFF. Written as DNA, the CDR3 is TGCGCCAGCAGCCAAGACCCCCCAGCGGGGGGTGGTACCGGGGAGCTGTTTTTT.

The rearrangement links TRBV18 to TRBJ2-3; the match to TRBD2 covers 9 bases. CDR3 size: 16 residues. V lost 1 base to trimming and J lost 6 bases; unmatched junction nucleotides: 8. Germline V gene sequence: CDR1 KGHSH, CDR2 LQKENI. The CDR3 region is CASSPRLAGGRDTQYF. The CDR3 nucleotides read TGTGCCAGCTCACCACGACTCGCGGGGGGGCGGGATACGCAGTATTTT. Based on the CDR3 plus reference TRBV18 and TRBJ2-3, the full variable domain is NAGVMQNPRHLVRRRGQEARLRCSPMKGHSHVYWYRQLPEEGLKFMVYLQKENIIDESGMPKERFSAEFPKEGPSILRIQQVVRGDSAAYFCASSPRLAGGRDTQYFGPGTRLTVL.

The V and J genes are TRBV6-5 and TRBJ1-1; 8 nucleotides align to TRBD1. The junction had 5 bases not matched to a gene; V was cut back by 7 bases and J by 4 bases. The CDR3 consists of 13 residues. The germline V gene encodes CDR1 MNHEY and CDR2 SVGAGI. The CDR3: CASTRQGFTEAFF. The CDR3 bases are TGTGCCAGCACCAGACAGGGGTTCACTGAAGCTTTCTTT.

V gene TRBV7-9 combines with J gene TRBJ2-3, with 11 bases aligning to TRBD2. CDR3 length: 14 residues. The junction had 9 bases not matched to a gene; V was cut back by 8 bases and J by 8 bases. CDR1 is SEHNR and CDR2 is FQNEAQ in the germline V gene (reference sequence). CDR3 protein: CASDVAGGQITQYF. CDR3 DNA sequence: TGTGCCAGCGACGTAGCGGGGGGGCAAATTACGCAGTATTTT.

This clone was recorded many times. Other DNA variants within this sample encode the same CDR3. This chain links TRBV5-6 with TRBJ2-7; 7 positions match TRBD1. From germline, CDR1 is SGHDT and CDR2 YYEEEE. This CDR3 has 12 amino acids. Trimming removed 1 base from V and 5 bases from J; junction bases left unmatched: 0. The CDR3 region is CASSLQGDEQYF. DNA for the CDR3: TGTGCCAGCAGCTTGCAGGGGGACGAGCAGTACTTC. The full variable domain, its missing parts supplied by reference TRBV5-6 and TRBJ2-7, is DAGVTQSPTHLIKTRGQQVTLRCSPKSGHDTVSWYQQALGQGPQFIFQYYEEEERQRGNFPDRFSGHQFPNYSSELNVNALLLGDSALYLCASSLQGDEQYFGPGTRLTVT.

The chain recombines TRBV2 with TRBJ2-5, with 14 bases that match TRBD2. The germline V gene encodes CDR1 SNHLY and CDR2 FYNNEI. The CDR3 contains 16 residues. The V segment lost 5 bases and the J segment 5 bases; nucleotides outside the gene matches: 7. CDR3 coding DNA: TGTGCCAGCAGTTGGACTAGCGGGGGGATCCGGGAGACCCAGTACTTC. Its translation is CASSWTSGGIRETQYF.

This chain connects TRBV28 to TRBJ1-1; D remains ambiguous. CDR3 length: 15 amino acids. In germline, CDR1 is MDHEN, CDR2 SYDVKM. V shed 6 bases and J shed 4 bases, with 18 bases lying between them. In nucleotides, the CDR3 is TGTGCCAGCAGAAGGAAGGAGGCCAGGATCACTGAAGCTTTCTTT. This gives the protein CASRRKEARITEAFF.